This passage covers 5 T cell receptor beta chains from one sample sequenced in a study of graft-versus-host responses after intestinal transplantation. No cognate antigen is known for these TCRs. TCRdb's table, derived via immunoSEQ multiplex PCR, lists solely in-frame clones and lacks some. This table has roughly 130,000 clones, about 93% appearing once. The source material was unstimulated CD4+ T cells sorted from spleen or lymph node cells, sampled before intestinal transplant. The source is a human donor who received an intestinal transplant.

The chain recombines TRBV28 with TRBJ1-2; TRBD1 aligns across 7 bases. Per germline, CDR1 MDHEN and CDR2 SYDVKM. The V gene end was trimmed by 5 bases and the J gene end by 3 bases; junction bases not matched to a gene: 3. The CDR3 has 13 residues. The CDR3 is CASSPGTDYGYTF. The CDR3 region has the DNA TGTGCCAGCAGTCCCGGGACAGACTATGGCTACACCTTC.

The gene calls are TRBV14 and TRBJ2-4, with D perhaps TRBD2 (5 bases). There are 17 residues in the CDR3. V shed 0 bases and J shed 0 bases, with 12 bases lying between them. CDR1 and CDR2 (germline): SGHDN, FVKESK. The CDR3 is CASSQDLRAGAKNIQYF. CDR3 DNA sequence: TGTGCCAGCAGCCAAGATCTCCGGGCGGGAGCCAAAAACATTCAGTACTTC.

This chain uses TRBV28 with TRBJ1-3, with D maybe TRBD1 (5 bases). This CDR3 has 14 residues. The V gene's germline CDR1 is MDHEN and CDR2 SYDVKM. Deletions cut 6 bases from V and 0 bases from J, with 9 bases between. CDR3 DNA sequence: TGTGCCAGCAGGCGACAGAGCTCTGGAAACACCATATATTTT. Its translation: CASRRQSSGNTIYF.

This chain uses TRBV7-9 with TRBJ2-5; perhaps TRBD2 as D (5 bases). The germline CDR1 and CDR2 sequences are SEHNR and FQNEAQ (reference sequence). CDR3 size: 14 residues. V lost 5 bases to trimming and J lost 5 bases, with 15 bases between them. CDR3 loop: CASSINGEWETQYF. The CDR3 DNA follows: TGTGCCAGCAGCATAAACGGGGAGTGGGAGACCCAGTACTTC.

The chain is built from TRBV4-1 and TRBJ1-2, with D perhaps matching TRBD1 (5 bases). The germline V gene encodes CDR1 MGHRA and CDR2 YSYEKL. The CDR3 covers 16 residues. With 1 base removed from V and 0 bases from J, the gap between germline ends came to 12 bases. In nucleotides, the CDR3 is TGCGCCAGCAGCCAAGCCCCGACAGATTCTAACTATGGCTACACCTTC. This sequence encodes CASSQAPTDSNYGYTF.